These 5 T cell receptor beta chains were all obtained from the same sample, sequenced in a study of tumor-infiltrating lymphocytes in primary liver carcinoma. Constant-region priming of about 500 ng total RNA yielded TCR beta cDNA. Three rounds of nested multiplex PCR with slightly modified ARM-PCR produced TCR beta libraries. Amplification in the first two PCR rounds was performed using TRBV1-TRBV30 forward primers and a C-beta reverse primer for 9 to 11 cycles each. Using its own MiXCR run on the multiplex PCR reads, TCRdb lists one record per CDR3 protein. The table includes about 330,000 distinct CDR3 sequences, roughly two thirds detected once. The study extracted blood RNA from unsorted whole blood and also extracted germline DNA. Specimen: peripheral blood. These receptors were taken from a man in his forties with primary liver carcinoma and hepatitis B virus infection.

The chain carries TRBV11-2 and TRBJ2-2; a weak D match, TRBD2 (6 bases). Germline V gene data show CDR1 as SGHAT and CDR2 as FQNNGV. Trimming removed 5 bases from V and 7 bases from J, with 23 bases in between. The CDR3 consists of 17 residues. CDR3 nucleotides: TGTGCCAGCAGCCGAGCGGTGGCTAGCGAGAGAAGCGGGGAGCTGTTTTTT. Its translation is CASSRAVASERSGELFF.

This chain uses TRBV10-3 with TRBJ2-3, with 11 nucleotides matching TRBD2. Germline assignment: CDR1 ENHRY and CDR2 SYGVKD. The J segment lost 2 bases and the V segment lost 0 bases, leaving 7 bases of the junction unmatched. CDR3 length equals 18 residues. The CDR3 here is CAISESTSGETNTDTQYF. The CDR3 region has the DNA TGTGCCATCAGTGAGTCGACTAGCGGGGAGACTAACACAGATACGCAGTATTTT.

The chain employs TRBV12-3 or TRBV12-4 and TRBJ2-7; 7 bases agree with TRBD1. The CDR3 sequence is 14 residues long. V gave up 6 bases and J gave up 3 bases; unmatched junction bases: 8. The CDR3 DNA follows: TGTGCCAGCAGGGCCCGACAGGGAGACTACGAGCAGTACTTC. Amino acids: CASRARQGDYEQYF.

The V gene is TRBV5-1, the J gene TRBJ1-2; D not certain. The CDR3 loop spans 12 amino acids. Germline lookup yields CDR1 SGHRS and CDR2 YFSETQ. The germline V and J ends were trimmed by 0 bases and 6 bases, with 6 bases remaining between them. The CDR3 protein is CASSLAEHGYTF. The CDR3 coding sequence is TGCGCCAGCAGCTTGGCGGAGCATGGCTACACCTTC.

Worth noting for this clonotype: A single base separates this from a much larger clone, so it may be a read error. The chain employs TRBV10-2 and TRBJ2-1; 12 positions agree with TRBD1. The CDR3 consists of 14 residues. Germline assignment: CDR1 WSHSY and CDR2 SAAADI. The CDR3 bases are TGCACCAGCAGACGGGGGACAGGGGGCGATGAGCAGTTCTTC. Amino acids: CTSRRGTGGDEQFF.